What follows are 5 T cell receptor beta chains derived from one specimen sequenced in a study of blood T cell repertoires in COVID-19. This table comes from immunoSEQ multiplex PCR, and its TCRdb copy is limited to in-frame clones, with some not included. This sample carries about 190,000 clones, over 70% of them seen once, and the ten largest clones take 17%. Material for sequencing was peripheral blood. Receptors were obtained from a man in his sixties with active or convalescent COVID-19.

The chain has TRBV6-2 or TRBV6-3 and TRBJ2-3; no definite D call. With 5 bases removed from V and 3 bases from J, the gap between germline ends came to 12 bases. The germline V gene encodes CDR1 MNHEY and CDR2 SVGEGT. The CDR3 loop spans 14 amino acids. The CDR3 DNA is TGTGCCAGCAGTGATACCGGAGTTACAGATACGCAGTATTTT. Amino acid sequence: CASSDTGVTDTQYF.

This clone has only one observation. The chain combines TRBV20-1 with TRBJ1-6, with D possibly matching TRBD1 (5 bases). The CDR3 is made up of 14 amino acids. Germline V gene lookup returns CDR1 DFQATT and CDR2 SNEGSKA (reference sequence). V was cut by 3 bases and J by 7 bases, with 13 bases left in between. The CDR3 DNA follows: TGCAGTGCTAGTTCTGAACAGGAAAATTCACCCCTCCACTTT. Translated, it gives CSASSEQENSPLHF.

The chain joins TRBV7-3 to TRBJ2-7; 11 bases match TRBD2. CDR1 is SGHTA, CDR2 FQGTGA, per germline. The CDR3 runs to 15 residues. Trimming at V came to 4 bases and at J to 4 bases, leaving 6 bases not matched to a gene. The CDR3 nucleotides read TGTGCCAGCAGCTCCTCGACTAGCGGGATTTACGAGCAGTACTTC. It specifies CASSSSTSGIYEQYF.

This chain joins TRBV24-1 and TRBJ2-1, with a tentative D call TRBD2 (5 bases). Germline CDR1 and CDR2: KGHDR and SFDVKD. The CDR3 covers 16 residues. The ends were cut back, 5 bases at V and 0 bases at J, with 13 bases in the middle. CDR3 sequence: CATSGAGLSSYNEQFF. CDR3 in DNA: TGTGCCACCAGTGGGGCGGGCTTGAGCTCCTACAATGAGCAGTTCTTC.

This chain uses TRBV9 with TRBJ1-3, with TRBD1 matching over 7 bases. CDR3 size: 15 residues. Germline V lookup: CDR1 SGDLS, CDR2 YYNGEE. V lost 4 bases to trimming and J lost 4 bases; unmatched junction nucleotides: 8. In DNA form, the CDR3 reads TGTGCCAGCAGCCCGAGGGTAGGGGGCGGAAACACCATATATTTT. As protein: CASSPRVGGGNTIYF.